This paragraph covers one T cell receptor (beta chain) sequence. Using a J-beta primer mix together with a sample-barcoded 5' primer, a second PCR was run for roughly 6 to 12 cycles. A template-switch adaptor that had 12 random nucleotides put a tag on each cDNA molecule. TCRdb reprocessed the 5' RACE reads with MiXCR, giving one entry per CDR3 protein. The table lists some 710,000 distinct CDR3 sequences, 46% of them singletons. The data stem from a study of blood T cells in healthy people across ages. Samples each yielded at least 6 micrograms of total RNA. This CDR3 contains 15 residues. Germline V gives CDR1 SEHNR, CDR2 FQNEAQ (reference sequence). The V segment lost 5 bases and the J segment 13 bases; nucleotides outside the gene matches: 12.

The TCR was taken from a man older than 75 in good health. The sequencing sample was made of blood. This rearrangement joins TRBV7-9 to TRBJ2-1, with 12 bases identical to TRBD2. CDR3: CASSRRLAGDETQFF. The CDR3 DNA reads TGTGCCAGCAGCCGACGACTAGCGGGAGATGAGACCCAGTTCTTC.